Each of the 5 T cell receptor beta chains below was sequenced from the same sample in a study of regulatory T cells in long-lasting Graves disease. The time point: persistent/refractory GD, antithyroid drugs over 5 years with positive TRAb. Preparation of the TCR library used RNA extracted from PBMCs. TCR beta libraries were built with iRepertoire HTBI primers and Arm-PCR of CDR3 regions. TCRdb used MiXCR to reprocess the multiplex PCR reads, holding one entry per CDR3 protein. Among a few hundred thousand distinct CDR3 sequences listed, less than 25% were seen once. Sequences were derived from peripheral blood mononuclear cells (PBMCs), sampled when the disease was refractory, from a patient treated with antithyroid drugs. The origin of the receptors is a female donor with Graves disease.

The gene calls are TRBV5-1 and TRBJ1-1; D uncertain. V was trimmed by 4 bases and J by 3 bases, leaving 19 bases between them. The germline V gene has CDR1 SGHRS and CDR2 YFSETQ. There are 16 residues in the CDR3. CDR3 sequence (DNA): TGCGCCAGCAGCCAAGATAAGTGGGTGAGTGACACTGAAGCTTTCTTT. It yields the protein CASSQDKWVSDTEAFF.

This clonotype has at least ten counts. The chain joins TRBV20-1 to TRBJ1-4, with unresolved D. CDR1 DFQATT and CDR2 SNEGSKA come from the germline V gene (reference sequence). Trimming took 1 base from V and 5 from J, leaving 11 bases between them. The CDR3 spans 14 residues. CDR3 protein: CSARVGSLNEKLFF. The DNA of the CDR3 is TGCAGTGCTAGAGTGGGCAGTTTAAATGAAAAACTGTTTTTT.

This clonotype was counted at least ten times. This chain links TRBV18 with TRBJ2-5, with D unclear. The V end lost 3 bases, the J end lost 2 bases, and 13 bases lay between the germline ends. This CDR3 spans 15 amino acids. From germline, CDR1 is KGHSH and CDR2 LQKENI. The CDR3 loop is CASSPPLPKQETQYF. The CDR3 nucleotides read TGTGCCAGCTCACCCCCCCTCCCTAAGCAAGAGACCCAGTACTTC.

The sample holds one count of this clonotype. The gene calls are TRBV11-1 and TRBJ2-2; tentatively, D is TRBD1 (5 bases). The length of the CDR3 is 16 residues. V was pared by 1 base and J by 2 bases, with 11 bases between. The germline V gene encodes CDR1 SGHAT and CDR2 FQDESV (reference sequence). CDR3 nucleotide sequence: TGTGCCAGCAGCTTAGGCAGGGTTGTCAACACCGGGGAGCTGTTTTTT. This codes for CASSLGRVVNTGELFF. Full variable domain (outside the CDR3, taken from reference TRBV11-1 and TRBJ2-2): EAEVAQSPRYKITEKSQAVAFWCDPISGHATLYWYRQILGQGPELLVQFQDESVVDDSQLPKDRFSAERLKGVDSTLKIQPAELGDSAMYLCASSLGRVVNTGELFFGEGSRLTVL.

This clonotype came up a few times. This chain uses TRBV9 with TRBJ2-1; the D call may be TRBD1 or TRBD2 (5 bases each). Germline V gene sequence: CDR1 SGDLS, CDR2 YYNGEE. The CDR3 loop spans 14 amino acids. Trimming removed 4 bases from V and 9 bases from J, with 17 bases in between. CDR3 in DNA: TGTGCCAGCAGCAGTCGGGGCCTACTCACTGAGCAGTTCTTC. Translated: CASSSRGLLTEQFF.